Listed here are 12 T cell receptor beta chains from one sample, sequenced in a study of T-cell memory formation after mild COVID-19 (dated by TCRdb to about 2021). The library came from 5' RACE. The instrument was an Illumina NovaSeq 6000. TCRdb reran the public reads through fastp at Q25 and MiXCR, keeping productive beta chains. Identical CDR3 proteins give one entry, which carries the most common genes and DNA. The sample table contains around 190,000 distinct CDR3 sequences; only one count was recorded for approximately 17% of them. Roughly 3.7% of the sample belongs to the ten largest clones. Sequenced input: PBMCs or a T cell subset sorted from them (not recorded which). The receptors shown here come from a man aged 18 to 30 who had mild COVID-19 (a few samples of this study predate the infection). The sample titles of this study are shuffled in the database, so cell type and time point are left out; the donor was told from shared clones.

This clonotype was seen more than once but under ten times. This chain connects TRBV20-1 to TRBJ1-3, with D maybe TRBD1 (5 bases). The V gene lost 0 bases and the J gene lost 4 bases, with 19 bases spanning the gap. CDR3 length equals 17 residues. CDR1 is DFQATT and CDR2 is SNEGSKA in the germline V gene (reference sequence). The CDR3 coding sequence is TGCAGTGCTAGAGATTGGGCAGGGACGAGATCCGGAAACACCATATATTTT. The encoded protein is CSARDWAGTRSGNTIYF.

This chain connects TRBV20-1 to TRBJ1-5; D is possibly TRBD1 (5 bases). Germline values: CDR1 DFQATT, CDR2 SNEGSKA (reference sequence). V was trimmed by 4 bases and J by 7 bases, leaving 17 bases between them. This CDR3 has 14 residues. The CDR3 loop reads CSAITGSPAQPQHF. As DNA, the CDR3 is TGCAGTGCTATCACAGGATCCCCGGCCCAGCCCCAGCATTTT.

The V gene is TRBV5-5, the J gene TRBJ2-5; a possible D gene is TRBD1 (7 bases). Germline CDR1 SGHKS, CDR2 YYEKEE (reference sequence). The CDR3 extends over 14 amino acids. V lost 4 bases and J 2 bases, leaving 12 bases between the germline ends. This CDR3 reads CASSRAGQQETQYF. The CDR3 DNA reads TGTGCCAGCAGCCGTGCGGGACAGCAAGAGACCCAGTACTTC. Full variable domain (remainder filled in from reference TRBV5-5 and TRBJ2-5): DAGVTQSPTHLIKTRGQQVTLRCSPISGHKSVSWYQQVLGQGPQFIFQYYEKEERGRGNFPDRFSARQFPNYSSELNVNALLLGDSALYLCASSRAGQQETQYFGPGTRLLVL.

V gene TRBV28 combines with J gene TRBJ2-4; D may be TRBD1 (6 bases). Germline lookup yields CDR1 MDHEN and CDR2 SYDVKM. Trimming removed 6 bases from V and 0 bases from J, with 9 bases in between. The CDR3 is 14 amino acids. CDR3 in amino acids: CASSSRGAKNIQYF. In nucleotides, the CDR3 is TGTGCCAGCAGCTCCAGGGGAGCCAAAAACATTCAGTACTTC.

This clonotype has more than one count but fewer than ten. This rearrangement joins TRBV10-3 to TRBJ1-5, with D perhaps TRBD1 (5 bases). Per germline, CDR1 ENHRY and CDR2 SYGVKD. The CDR3 has 13 amino acids. Trimming shortened V by 6 bases and J by 1 base, and 7 bases separated the two germline ends. The CDR3 protein is CAISRQSNQPQHF. The CDR3 DNA reads as TGTGCCATCAGCCGACAGAGCAATCAGCCCCAGCATTTT.

This clonotype was counted a few times. The chain carries TRBV6-2 or TRBV6-3 and TRBJ2-6; D is uncertain. This CDR3 spans 17 amino acids. V lost 2 bases and J lost 2, with 13 bases in between. Germline CDR1 is MNHEY and CDR2 is SVGEGT. CDR3 nucleotides: TGTGCCAGCAGTTACCGACCCCTCTCCCCTGGGGCCAACGTCCTGACTTTC. Its translation is CASSYRPLSPGANVLTF.

The chain couples TRBV5-1 to TRBJ2-2; D is tentatively TRBD1 or TRBD2 (6 bases each). The germline V gene encodes CDR1 SGHRS and CDR2 YFSETQ. The CDR3 sequence is 14 residues long. Trimming pared 5 bases from V and 5 bases from J, leaving 13 bases between. CDR3 DNA sequence: TGCGCCAGCAGACTAGGGGGGCGAACCGGGGAGCTGTTTTTT. Protein: CASRLGGRTGELFF.

This clonotype appeared a few times. The rearrangement joins TRBV4-2 to TRBJ1-2, with TRBD1 as a possible D gene (6 bases). CDR1 is LGHNA, CDR2 YNFKEQ, per germline. Trimming removed 4 bases at V and 3 bases at J, with 15 bases between. The CDR3 is 15 amino acids. The CDR3 here is CASSPVGGADYGYTF. CDR3 DNA: TGTGCCAGCAGCCCGGTGGGGGGCGCGGACTATGGCTACACCTTC.

The V and J genes are TRBV29-1 and TRBJ2-2; TRBD2 agrees at 7 bases. Unmatched junction bases numbered 3, after V lost 4 bases and J lost 7 bases. The CDR3 is made up of 12 amino acids. Germline lookup yields CDR1 SQVTM and CDR2 ANQGSEA. In DNA form, the CDR3 reads TGCAGCGTTGCCCGGGGGGACGGGGAGCTGTTTTTT. Protein product: CSVARGDGELFF.

This clonotype was found once. This rearrangement joins TRBV3-1 to TRBJ1-1; D gene unclear. Trimming shortened V by 2 bases and J by 10 bases, and 17 bases separated the two germline ends. The germline CDR1 and CDR2 sequences are LGHDT and YNNKEL (reference sequence). The CDR3 loop spans 14 amino acids. For the CDR3, the DNA is TGTGCCAGCAGCCAAAAAGGGAGCGGGGTACGAGCTTTCTTT. It yields the protein CASSQKGSGVRAFF.

This clonotype has more than one count but fewer than ten. The rearrangement joins TRBV29-1 to TRBJ1-6, with D possibly TRBD1 on 5 matching bases. Germline loops: CDR1 SQVTM, CDR2 ANQGSEA. The CDR3 length is 13 residues. V was cut by 7 bases and J by 6 bases, with 13 bases left in between. The DNA for the CDR3 is TGCAGCGCCGGAGACAGTTTTAATTCACCCCTCCACTTT. It yields the protein CSAGDSFNSPLHF.

This clonotype was observed a few times. This chain connects TRBV30 to TRBJ1-2, with D tentatively TRBD1 (5 bases). Deletions cut 2 bases from V and 2 bases from J, with 12 bases between. The germline gives CDR1 GTSNPN, CDR2 SVGIG (reference sequence). The CDR3 runs 14 residues. The CDR3 sequence is CAWSFTGRNYGYTF. CDR3 bases: TGTGCCTGGAGTTTCACAGGACGAAACTATGGCTACACCTTC.